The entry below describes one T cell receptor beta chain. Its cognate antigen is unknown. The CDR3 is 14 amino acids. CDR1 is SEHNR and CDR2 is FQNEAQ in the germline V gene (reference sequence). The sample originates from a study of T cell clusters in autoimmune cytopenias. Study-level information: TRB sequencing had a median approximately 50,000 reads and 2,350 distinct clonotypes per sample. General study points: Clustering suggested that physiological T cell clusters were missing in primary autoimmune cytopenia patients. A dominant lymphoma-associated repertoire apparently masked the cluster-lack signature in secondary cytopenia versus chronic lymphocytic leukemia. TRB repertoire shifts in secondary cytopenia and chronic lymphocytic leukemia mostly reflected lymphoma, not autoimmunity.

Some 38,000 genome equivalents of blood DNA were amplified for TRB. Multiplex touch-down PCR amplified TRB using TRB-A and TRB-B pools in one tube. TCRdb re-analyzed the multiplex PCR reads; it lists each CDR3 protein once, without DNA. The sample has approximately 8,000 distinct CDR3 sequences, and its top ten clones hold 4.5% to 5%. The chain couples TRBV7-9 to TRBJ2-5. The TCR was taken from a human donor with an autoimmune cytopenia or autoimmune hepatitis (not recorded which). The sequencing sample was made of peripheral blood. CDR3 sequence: CASSLVGFQETQYF.